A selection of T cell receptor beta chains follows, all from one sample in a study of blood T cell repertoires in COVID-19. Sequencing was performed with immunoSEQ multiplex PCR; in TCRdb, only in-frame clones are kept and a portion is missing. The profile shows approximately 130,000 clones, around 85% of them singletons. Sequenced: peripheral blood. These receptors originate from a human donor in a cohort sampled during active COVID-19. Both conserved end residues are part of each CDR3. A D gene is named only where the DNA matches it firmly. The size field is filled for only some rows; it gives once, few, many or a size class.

CDR3 DNA: TGTGCCAGCACCCCGGTCCCCTCCCCCGATACGCAGTATTTT
CDR3 protein: CASTPVPSPDTQYF
clone size: -
CDR3 length: 14
J gene: TRBJ2-3
V gene: TRBV6-6
D gene: -

CDR3 DNA: TGCGCCAGCAGTGACCAGGGACAGGTGAGCTCCTACAATGAGCAGTTCTTC
CDR3 protein: CASSDQGQVSSYNEQFF
clone size: -
CDR3 length: 17
J gene: TRBJ2-1
V gene: TRBV10-2
D gene: TRBD1

CDR3 DNA: TGTGCCAGCAGCTTTACCGGAGACAGGGACAACGAGCAGTACTTC
CDR3 protein: CASSFTGDRDNEQYF
clone size: -
CDR3 length: 15
J gene: TRBJ2-7
V gene: TRBV5-6
D gene: TRBD1

CDR3 DNA: TGTGCCAGCAGCCTCCGGGCCGGCGGGGGGGCCCAAGATACGCAGTATTTT
CDR3 protein: CASSLRAGGGAQDTQYF
clone size: -
CDR3 length: 17
J gene: TRBJ2-3
V gene: TRBV11-2
D gene: TRBD2

CDR3 DNA: TGTGCCAGCAGCGTGGGGTTCAGGGTCGAGGAAAAACTGTTTTTT
CDR3 protein: CASSVGFRVEEKLFF
clone size: -
CDR3 length: 15
J gene: TRBJ1-4
V gene: TRBV9
D gene: -

CDR3 DNA: TGTGCCAGCAGGGGACAGGGGAGAACTGAAGCTTTCTTT
CDR3 protein: CASRGQGRTEAFF
clone size: -
CDR3 length: 13
J gene: TRBJ1-1
V gene: TRBV6-5
D gene: TRBD1

CDR3 DNA: TGTGCCAGTAGTATACGGCCGGGACTAGCGGGAGGTAGAAAGACCCAGTACTTC
CDR3 protein: CASSIRPGLAGGRKTQYF
clone size: -
CDR3 length: 18
J gene: TRBJ2-5
V gene: TRBV19
D gene: TRBD2

CDR3 DNA: TGTGCCAGTAGTATAGGTCCAGATAGCAATCAGCCCCAGCATTTT
CDR3 protein: CASSIGPDSNQPQHF
clone size: -
CDR3 length: 15
J gene: TRBJ1-5
V gene: TRBV19
D gene: -

CDR3 DNA: TGTGCCAGCAGCTTCGCACAGGGAAACACTGAAGCTTTCTTT
CDR3 protein: CASSFAQGNTEAFF
clone size: -
CDR3 length: 14
J gene: TRBJ1-1
V gene: TRBV5-6
D gene: -

CDR3 DNA: TGTGCCAGCAGCCAATGGACTCTCCTAAACTATGGCTACACCTTC
CDR3 protein: CASSQWTLLNYGYTF
clone size: -
CDR3 length: 15
J gene: TRBJ1-2
V gene: TRBV5-6
D gene: -

CDR3 DNA: TGTGCCAGCAGCTCCGGGACAGGGACCCCGAATCAGCCCCAGCATTTT
CDR3 protein: CASSSGTGTPNQPQHF
clone size: -
CDR3 length: 16
J gene: TRBJ1-5
V gene: TRBV5-5
D gene: TRBD1

CDR3 DNA: TGTGCCAGCAGTCAAAGACAGGGGCGGAACACCGGGGAGCTGTTTTTT
CDR3 protein: CASSQRQGRNTGELFF
clone size: -
CDR3 length: 16
J gene: TRBJ2-2
V gene: TRBV27
D gene: TRBD1

CDR3 DNA: TGTGCCAGCAGTTTATTGGGACAGATCAAAAATGGCTACACCTTC
CDR3 protein: CASSLLGQIKNGYTF
clone size: -
CDR3 length: 15
J gene: TRBJ1-2
V gene: TRBV27
D gene: TRBD1

CDR3 DNA: TGTGCCAGCGGCCGACTAGCGGCTTACAATGAGCAGTTCTTC
CDR3 protein: CASGRLAAYNEQFF
clone size: -
CDR3 length: 14
J gene: TRBJ2-1
V gene: TRBV6-5
D gene: TRBD2

CDR3 DNA: TGTGCCAGCAGCTTAGGTTTCGGGTTGAGTGTGCCCGGGGAGCTGTTTTTT
CDR3 protein: CASSLGFGLSVPGELFF
clone size: -
CDR3 length: 17
J gene: TRBJ2-2
V gene: TRBV7-2
D gene: -

CDR3 DNA: TGTGCCAGCAGTCCCGAGGGACTCCTTAATGAAAAACTGTTTTTT
CDR3 protein: CASSPEGLLNEKLFF
clone size: once
CDR3 length: 15
J gene: TRBJ1-4
V gene: TRBV6-5
D gene: -

CDR3 DNA: TGTGCCAGCAGTCTCGACAGGGGCGGGGAGGAAAAACTGTTTTTT
CDR3 protein: CASSLDRGGEEKLFF
clone size: -
CDR3 length: 15
J gene: TRBJ1-4
V gene: TRBV2
D gene: TRBD1

CDR3 DNA: TGTGCCTGGAGTGTACTAAGCAGCGAGCAGTACTTC
CDR3 protein: CAWSVLSSEQYF
clone size: -
CDR3 length: 12
J gene: TRBJ2-7
V gene: TRBV30
D gene: -

CDR3 DNA: TGCGCCAGCAGCTTGGAGGGAGGCTCTGGAAACACCATATATTTT
CDR3 protein: CASSLEGGSGNTIYF
clone size: -
CDR3 length: 15
J gene: TRBJ1-3
V gene: TRBV5-1
D gene: -

CDR3 DNA: TGTGCCAGCAGCGGGACAGCCTTGAACACTGAAGCTTTCTTT
CDR3 protein: CASSGTALNTEAFF
clone size: -
CDR3 length: 14
J gene: TRBJ1-1
V gene: TRBV5-4
D gene: TRBD1

CDR3 DNA: TGCGCCAGCAGCCAACCCTCGGCGGCTAGCGGGAGTGTGGCAGATACGCAGTATTTT
CDR3 protein: CASSQPSAASGSVADTQYF
clone size: -
CDR3 length: 19
J gene: TRBJ2-3
V gene: TRBV4-3
D gene: TRBD2

CDR3 DNA: TGTGCCATATTAAGGGGCAGGGGTGGCTACACCTTC
CDR3 protein: CAILRGRGGYTF
clone size: -
CDR3 length: 12
J gene: TRBJ1-2
V gene: TRBV7-6
D gene: -

CDR3 DNA: TGTGCCAGCAGTTACCGGGGGGCAAATGAGCAGTTCTTC
CDR3 protein: CASSYRGANEQFF
clone size: -
CDR3 length: 13
J gene: TRBJ2-1
V gene: TRBV6-2/TRBV6-3
D gene: -

CDR3 DNA: TGTGCCAGCAGGATGGCGGGGAATCAGCCCCAGCATTTT
CDR3 protein: CASRMAGNQPQHF
clone size: -
CDR3 length: 13
J gene: TRBJ1-5
V gene: TRBV6-5
D gene: -

CDR3 DNA: TGTGCCAGCAGCCAAGATCCTGGGACAGGGCTTCGTTCGAACTATGGCTACACCTTC
CDR3 protein: CASSQDPGTGLRSNYGYTF
clone size: -
CDR3 length: 19
J gene: TRBJ1-2
V gene: TRBV4-2
D gene: TRBD1

CDR3 DNA: TGTGCCAGCAGCCGGCCCGACACCGAGCCCCAGCATTTT
CDR3 protein: CASSRPDTEPQHF
clone size: few
CDR3 length: 13
J gene: TRBJ1-5
V gene: TRBV6-6
D gene: -

CDR3 DNA: TGTGCCAGCAGCTTAGCCCGCACTAGCGGGAGCACAGATACGCAGTATTTT
CDR3 protein: CASSLARTSGSTDTQYF
clone size: -
CDR3 length: 17
J gene: TRBJ2-3
V gene: TRBV7-2
D gene: TRBD2

CDR3 DNA: TGCGCCAGCAGCCAAGATGTAGTACGGGGCACCGGGGAGCTGTTTTTT
CDR3 protein: CASSQDVVRGTGELFF
clone size: once
CDR3 length: 16
J gene: TRBJ2-2
V gene: TRBV4-3
D gene: -

CDR3 DNA: TGTGCCAGCAGCTTAGACGGCCAGGGTACTGAAGCTTTCTTT
CDR3 protein: CASSLDGQGTEAFF
clone size: -
CDR3 length: 14
J gene: TRBJ1-1
V gene: TRBV11-2
D gene: -